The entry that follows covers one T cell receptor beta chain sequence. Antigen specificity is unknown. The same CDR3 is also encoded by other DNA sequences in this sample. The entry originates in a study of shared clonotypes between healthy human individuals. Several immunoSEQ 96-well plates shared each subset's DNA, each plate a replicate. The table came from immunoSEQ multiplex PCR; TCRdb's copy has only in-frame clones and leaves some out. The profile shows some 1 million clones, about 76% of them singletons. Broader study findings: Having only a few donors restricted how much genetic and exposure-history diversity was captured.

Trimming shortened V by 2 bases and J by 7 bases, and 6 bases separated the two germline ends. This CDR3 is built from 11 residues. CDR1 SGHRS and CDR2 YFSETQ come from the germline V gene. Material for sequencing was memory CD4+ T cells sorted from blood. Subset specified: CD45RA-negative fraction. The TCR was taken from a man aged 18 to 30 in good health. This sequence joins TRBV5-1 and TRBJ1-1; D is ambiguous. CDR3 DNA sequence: TGCGCCAGCAGCTTAGGCCGTGAAGCTTTCTTT. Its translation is CASSLGREAFF.